Listed here are 28 T cell receptor beta chains from one sample, sequenced in a study of blood T cell repertoires in COVID-19. The assay was immunoSEQ multiplex PCR, and TCRdb's table has in-frame clones only and misses some. The table includes 150,000 to 200,000 clones, roughly nine tenths detected once. Sequenced material: peripheral blood. These receptors originate from a man between 65 and 85 years old with active or convalescent COVID-19.

Notes on this clone: The junction departs from germline at one end; a sequencing error may be responsible. V and J are TRBV7-7 and TRBJ2-7, with D possibly being TRBD2 (5 bases). The germline V gene has CDR1 SSHAT and CDR2 FNYEAQ (reference sequence). The CDR3 runs to 15 residues. DNA for the CDR3: TGTGCTAGCAGCCCGGGTCCCGGGAACTCCTACGAGCAGTACTTC. Its protein product is CASSPGPGNSYEQYF. The variable domain in full, completed from reference TRBV7-7 and TRBJ2-7, reads GAGVSQSPRYKVTKRGQDVTLRCDPISSHATLYWYQQALGQGPEFLTYFNYEAQPDKSGLPSDRFSAERPEGSISTLTIQRTEQRDSAMYRCASSPGPGNSYEQYFGPGTRLTVT.

This clone was seen a single time. This chain joins TRBV4-2 and TRBJ1-1; D not certain. Germline V CDR1 and CDR2: LGHNA, YNFKEQ. The CDR3 sequence is 16 residues long. The germline V and J ends were trimmed by 1 base and 2 bases, with 14 bases remaining between them. The CDR3 loop is CASSQAVGGGNTEAFF. The CDR3, as DNA: TGTGCCAGCAGCCAAGCGGTTGGCGGAGGCAACACTGAAGCTTTCTTT.

The chain links TRBV28 to TRBJ1-2; D possibly corresponds to TRBD1 (5 bases). The germline V gene has CDR1 MDHEN and CDR2 SYDVKM. The CDR3 is made up of 12 amino acids. V dropped 5 bases and J dropped 11 bases, with 15 bases sitting between them. Here the CDR3 reads CASSTQTTAYTF. The CDR3 region has the DNA TGTGCCAGCAGTACGCAAACGACAGCTTACACCTTC.

The gene calls are TRBV11-2 and TRBJ1-1; a weak D match, TRBD1 (5 bases). In germline, CDR1 is SGHAT, CDR2 FQNNGV. The CDR3 has 14 residues. V was pared by 5 bases and J by 1 base, with 11 bases between. CDR3 sequence: CASSQNDRNTEAFF. The CDR3 region has the DNA TGTGCCAGCAGCCAAAATGACAGGAACACTGAAGCTTTCTTT.

The gene calls are TRBV6-5 and TRBJ2-3; TRBD1 agrees at 9 bases. V gave up 4 bases and J gave up 8 bases; unmatched junction bases: 4. CDR3 size: 13 residues. Germline values: CDR1 MNHEY, CDR2 SVGAGI. The CDR3: CASSSLDRGTQYF. CDR3 nucleotide sequence: TGTGCCAGCAGTTCATTGGACAGGGGTACGCAGTATTTT.

The chain combines TRBV11-2 with TRBJ2-7; TRBD1 agrees at 12 bases. The CDR3 sequence is 16 residues long. Germline assignment: CDR1 SGHAT and CDR2 FQNNGV. V shed 4 bases and J 7 bases; nucleotides not matched to a gene: 11. CDR3 sequence (DNA): TGTGCCAGCAGCTCGGTCGGGGGACAGGGGGCGAAAGAGCAGTACTTC. This encodes CASSSVGGQGAKEQYF.

This CDR3 reads CASSLGGTGTDTQYF. In DNA form, the CDR3 reads TGCGCCAGCAGCTTGGGGGGGACAGGCACAGATACGCAGTATTTT. The J gene is TRBJ2-3, the V gene TRBV5-1; TRBD1 matches at 7 bases. CDR1 is SGHRS, CDR2 YFSETQ, per germline. This CDR3 spans 15 amino acids. Losses at the gene ends were 0 bases for V and 1 base for J; bases not matched to a gene: 2.

The chain combines TRBV30 with TRBJ1-2, with 9 nucleotides matching TRBD1. The CDR3 runs 16 residues. V gave up 0 bases and J gave up 3 bases; unmatched junction bases: 8. The V gene's germline CDR1 is GTSNPN and CDR2 SVGIG (reference sequence). For the CDR3, the DNA is TGTGCCTGGAGTGTACAACAGGGGGCCACCTACTATGGCTACACCTTC. Its translation is CAWSVQQGATYYGYTF. Full variable domain (rest looked up from reference TRBV30 and TRBJ1-2): SQTIHQWPATLVQPVGSPLSLECTVEGTSNPNLYWYRQAAGRGLQLLFYSVGIGQISSEVPQNLSASRPQDRQFILSSKKLLLSDSGFYLCAWSVQQGATYYGYTFGSGTRLTVV.

V usage is TRBV6-1 and J usage is TRBJ2-7, with TRBD1 as a possible D gene (5 bases). V was shortened by 0 bases and J by 4 bases, with 13 bases between the two germline ends. The CDR3 runs 15 residues. CDR1 and CDR2 from the germline V gene are MNHNS and SASEGT. The chain's CDR3 is CASSEAYTRGYEQYF. The CDR3 nucleotides are TGTGCCAGCAGTGAAGCGTATACAAGGGGTTACGAGCAGTACTTC.

V is TRBV7-2 and J is TRBJ2-7, with 7 bases identical to TRBD2. Trimming removed 4 bases from V and 6 bases from J; junction bases left unmatched: 0. The CDR3 loop spans 11 amino acids. The germline V gene encodes CDR1 SGHTA and CDR2 FQGNSA. The CDR3 coding sequence is TGTGCCAGCAGCTCGGGGGGCGAGCAGTACTTC. This codes for CASSSGGEQYF.

This sequence joins TRBV2 and TRBJ1-5, with TRBD1 matching 7 bases. Germline CDR1 SNHLY, CDR2 FYNNEI. The J segment lost 2 bases and the V segment lost 6 bases, leaving 7 bases of the junction unmatched. The CDR3 has 15 amino acids. The CDR3 DNA reads TGTGCCAGCAGGGCTGACAGGGCGGGCAATCAGCCCCAGCATTTT. Its protein is CASRADRAGNQPQHF.

This clone was observed a single time. The chain combines TRBV19 with TRBJ1-1, with no clear D. Germline-derived CDR1 and CDR2 are LNHDA and SQIVND (reference sequence). The V and J ends lost 2 bases and 1 base respectively, with 5 bases between them. CDR3 length: 13 amino acids. The CDR3 here is CASSIRGNTEAFF. The CDR3 coding sequence is TGTGCCAGTAGTATACGGGGGAACACTGAAGCTTTCTTT. The whole variable domain, filled in from reference TRBV19 and TRBJ1-1, reads DGGITQSPKYLFRKEGQNVTLSCEQNLNHDAMYWYRQDPGQGLRLIYYSQIVNDFQKGDIAEGYSVSREKKESFPLTVTSAQKNPTAFYLCASSIRGNTEAFFGQGTRLTVV.

The genes are TRBV24-1 and TRBJ2-1; a weak D match, TRBD2 (6 bases). V shed 5 bases and J shed 1 base, with 8 bases lying between them. Germline V CDR1 and CDR2: KGHDR, SFDVKD. The CDR3 loop spans 14 amino acids. This chain's CDR3 is CATSGGESYNEQFF. The CDR3 bases are TGTGCCACCAGTGGGGGGGAATCCTACAATGAGCAGTTCTTC.

The chain recombines TRBV6-5 with TRBJ2-5, with 10 bases aligning to TRBD1. This CDR3 has 15 amino acids. The ends lost 6 bases at V and 4 bases at J; junction bases unmatched: 8. CDR1 MNHEY and CDR2 SVGAGI come from the germline V gene. The CDR3 DNA reads TGTGCCAGCAGACAAGACAGGGGGCGACGAGAGACCCAGTACTTC. This translates into CASRQDRGRRETQYF.

The chain couples TRBV15 to TRBJ2-2, with 8 bases aligning to TRBD1. V lost 6 bases to trimming and J lost 6 bases; unmatched junction nucleotides: 15. Germline CDR1 is LNHNV and CDR2 is YYDKDF (reference sequence). The CDR3 is 17 amino acids. For the CDR3, the DNA is TGTGCCACCAGGGGGGGCAGGGGGCGAAAAGTCTCCGGGGAGCTGTTTTTT. Its translation: CATRGGRGRKVSGELFF.

This clone came up a few times. The V and J genes are TRBV5-1 and TRBJ2-3; 9 bases map to TRBD1. The V gene end was trimmed by 0 bases and the J gene end by 8 bases; junction bases not matched to a gene: 7. CDR1 is SGHRS, CDR2 YFSETQ, per germline. The CDR3 totals 15 residues. The DNA for the CDR3 is TGCGCCAGCAGCTTGGCCTTACAGGGGGCCGGTACGCAGTATTTT. Protein sequence: CASSLALQGAGTQYF.

The chain joins TRBV28 to TRBJ1-5, with D possibly being TRBD1 (5 bases). There are 13 residues in the CDR3. Germline loops: CDR1 MDHEN, CDR2 SYDVKM. V was shortened by 8 bases and J by 7 bases, with 15 bases between the two germline ends. The CDR3 sequence is CASGGERGQPQHF. CDR3 coding DNA: TGTGCCAGCGGAGGGGAACGGGGGCAGCCCCAGCATTTT.

This clone was counted a few times. This CDR3 reads CASSYFDTGELFF. The CDR3 region has the DNA TGTGCCAGCAGTTACTTCGACACCGGGGAGCTGTTTTTT. The J gene is TRBJ2-2, the V gene TRBV6-2 or TRBV6-3, with unresolved D. The CDR3 consists of 13 residues. Trimming took 1 base from V and 3 from J, leaving 3 bases between them. Germline V gene data show CDR1 as MNHEY and CDR2 as SVGEGT.

The chain couples TRBV4-3 to TRBJ2-7; possibly TRBD2 for D (5 bases). The V gene lost 1 base and the J gene lost 2 bases, with 9 bases spanning the gap. CDR1 is LGHNA, CDR2 YSLEER, per germline. The CDR3 has 14 residues. The CDR3 DNA sequence: TGCGCCAGCAGCCAAGCCGGGGATGCCTACGAGCAGTACTTC. The encoded protein is CASSQAGDAYEQYF.

The chain recombines TRBV11-2 with TRBJ2-7; 8 nucleotides match TRBD1. V lost 4 bases and J lost 2; bases outside the gene matches: 7. The germline gives CDR1 SGHAT, CDR2 FQNNGV. The CDR3 sequence is 15 residues long. The CDR3 reads CASSSLTGEAYEQYF. DNA for the CDR3: TGTGCCAGCAGCTCTTTGACAGGGGAAGCCTACGAGCAGTACTTC.

This chain joins TRBV7-8 and TRBJ2-5, with D possibly matching TRBD1 (5 bases). The CDR3 sequence is 14 residues long. Per the germline V gene, CDR1 is SGHVS and CDR2 is FQNEAQ. Trimming cost V 5 bases and J 1 base, with 11 bases left between them. The CDR3 DNA is TGTGCCAGCAGCGTCTTAGGGGTCCAAGAGACCCAGTACTTC. Its translation is CASSVLGVQETQYF.

The genes are TRBV3-1 (or the pseudogene TRBV3-2) and TRBJ1-2; D is perhaps TRBD1 (5 bases). V was cut by 3 bases and J by 1 base, with 18 bases left in between. Germline assignment: CDR1 LGHDT and CDR2 YNNKEL (reference sequence). This CDR3 has 17 residues. The CDR3 DNA follows: TGTGCCAGCAGCCAGCTAGGTGCAGGGCCTGTTAACTATGGCTACACCTTC. Amino acid sequence: CASSQLGAGPVNYGYTF.

The chain uses TRBV5-6 and TRBJ1-2, with 8 bases identical to TRBD1. From germline, CDR1 is SGHDT and CDR2 YYEEEE. The CDR3 length is 16 residues. Unmatched junction bases numbered 11, after V lost 4 bases and J lost 3 bases. In DNA form, the CDR3 reads TGTGCCAGCAGCCATATGAGGGGACAGGAGTACTATGGCTACACCTTC. Encoded protein: CASSHMRGQEYYGYTF.

Remarks on this clone: Other nucleotide sequences from this sample produce the same CDR3. The chain has TRBV6-5 and TRBJ1-5; TRBD1 might be the D (6 bases). The CDR3 loop spans 13 amino acids. Germline loops: CDR1 MNHEY, CDR2 SVGAGI. Trimming took off 8 bases at V and 0 bases at J, with 8 bases between the two ends. CDR3 bases: TGTGCCAGCTCGGACAGTAGCAATCAGCCCCAGCATTTT. It is translated as CASSDSSNQPQHF.

V and J are TRBV3-1 (or the pseudogene TRBV3-2) and TRBJ2-1; D ambiguous. This CDR3 has 13 amino acids. Between the trimmed V and J ends, which lost 2 bases and 8 bases, there was a span of 10 bases. Germline V CDR1 and CDR2: LGHDT, YNNKEL (reference sequence). The CDR3 is CASSQSGFYEQFF. CDR3 bases: TGTGCCAGCAGCCAATCCGGGTTCTATGAGCAGTTCTTC.

This sequence joins TRBV7-2 and TRBJ1-5, with 7 bases matching TRBD1. Germline V gene sequence: CDR1 SGHTA, CDR2 FQGNSA. Trimming took 2 bases from V and 5 from J; bases not matched to a gene: 3. This CDR3 contains 14 residues. The CDR3 nucleotides are TGTGCCAGCAGCTTAACAGGGGTGGATCAGCCCCAGCATTTT. This translates into CASSLTGVDQPQHF.

The chain combines TRBV28 with TRBJ1-6, with 10 bases aligning to TRBD1. CDR1 and CDR2 from the germline V gene are MDHEN and SYDVKM. Trimming took 5 bases from V and 14 from J; bases not matched to a gene: 6. The CDR3 has 13 amino acids. For the CDR3, the DNA is TGTGCCAGCAGTCCAGGACAGGGGGTCACCCTCCACTTT. Translated: CASSPGQGVTLHF.

This chain connects TRBV19 to TRBJ1-4; weak D call: TRBD1 (5 bases). The CDR3 totals 13 residues. The germline gives CDR1 LNHDA, CDR2 SQIVND (reference sequence). Trimming removed 5 bases at V and 7 bases at J, with 11 bases between. CDR3 nucleotide sequence: TGTGCCAGTAGTTGGGGGGATGGTGAAAAACTGTTTTTT. It yields the protein CASSWGDGEKLFF.